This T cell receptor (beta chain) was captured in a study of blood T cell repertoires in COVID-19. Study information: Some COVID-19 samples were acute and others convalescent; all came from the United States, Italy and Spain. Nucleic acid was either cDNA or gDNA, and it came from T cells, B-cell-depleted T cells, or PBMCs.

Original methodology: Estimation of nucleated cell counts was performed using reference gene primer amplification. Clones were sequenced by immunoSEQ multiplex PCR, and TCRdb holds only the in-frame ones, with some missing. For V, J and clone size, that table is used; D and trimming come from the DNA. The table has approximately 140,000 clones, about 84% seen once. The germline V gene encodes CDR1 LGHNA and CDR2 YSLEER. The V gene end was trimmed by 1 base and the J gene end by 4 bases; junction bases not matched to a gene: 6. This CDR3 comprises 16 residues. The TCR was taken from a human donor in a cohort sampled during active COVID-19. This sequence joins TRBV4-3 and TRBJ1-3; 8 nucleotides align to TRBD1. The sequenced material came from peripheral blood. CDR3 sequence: CASSQALQGGGNTIYF. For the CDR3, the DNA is TGCGCCAGCAGCCAAGCATTACAGGGGGGGGGAAACACCATATATTTT.